The 8 T cell receptor beta chains reported below all come from one sample, sequenced in a study of blood T cell repertoires in COVID-19. The repertoire was sequenced with immunoSEQ multiplex PCR; TCRdb's copy has only in-frame clones and lacks some. The top ten clones hold approximately 1.8% of a sample with 200,000 to 250,000 clones, approximately 80% of them seen once. The sample consisted of PBMCs or T cells enriched from blood (not recorded which). These receptors were collected from a man between 60 and 70 years old who had recovered from COVID-19.

The CDR3 bases are TGTGCCAGCAGCCAACAGGGGCGATACGAGCAGTACTTC. Protein: CASSQQGRYEQYF. This chain joins TRBV3-1 (or the pseudogene TRBV3-2) and TRBJ2-7; TRBD1 is a possible D gene (6 bases). V lost 2 bases, J lost 4 bases, and 9 bases lay in between. Germline values: CDR1 LGHDT, CDR2 YNNKEL (reference sequence). This CDR3 spans 13 amino acids.

The sample holds one count of this clone. This same CDR3 is encoded by further DNA sequences in the sample. This chain uses TRBV12-3 or TRBV12-4 with TRBJ1-1; the match to TRBD1 covers 8 bases. The V gene end was trimmed by 6 bases and the J gene end by 3 bases; junction bases not matched to a gene: 3. The CDR3 covers 13 residues. CDR3 residues: CASSLTGDTEAFF. DNA of the CDR3: TGTGCCAGCAGCCTGACAGGGGACACTGAAGCTTTCTTT.

CDR3 nucleotides: TGTGCCAGCAGCCAGGGGACTAGCGGGACCGGGGAGCTGTTTTTT. Protein: CASSQGTSGTGELFF. This rearrangement joins TRBV7-6 to TRBJ2-2; 12 nucleotides match TRBD2. Per germline, CDR1 SGHVS and CDR2 FNYEAQ. The CDR3 has 15 amino acids. Trimming at V came to 5 bases and at J to 5 bases, leaving 3 bases not matched to a gene.

This clone was detected only a few times. DNA of the CDR3: TGTGCCAGCAGTGTAGCGGAGTCCTACGAGCAGTACTTC. Encoded protein: CASSVAESYEQYF. This chain links TRBV28 with TRBJ2-7, with D possibly matching TRBD2 (6 bases). V was shortened by 5 bases and J by 1 base, with 9 bases between the two germline ends. The CDR3 has 13 residues. Looked up from germline, CDR1 is MDHEN and CDR2 is SYDVKM.

The rearrangement joins TRBV30 to TRBJ1-1; the D gene is possibly TRBD1 (6 bases). This CDR3 has 13 amino acids. Trimming shortened V by 3 bases and J by 3 bases, and 11 bases separated the two germline ends. CDR1 GTSNPN and CDR2 SVGIG come from the germline V gene (reference sequence). The CDR3 DNA sequence: TGTGCCTGGAGCTCGGACAGCCACACTGAAGCTTTCTTT. Its protein product is CAWSSDSHTEAFF. Using reference TRBV30 and TRBJ1-1 for the parts outside the CDR3, the full variable domain is SQTIHQWPATLVQPVGSPLSLECTVEGTSNPNLYWYRQAAGRGLQLLFYSVGIGQISSEVPQNLSASRPQDRQFILSSKKLLLSDSGFYLCAWSSDSHTEAFFGQGTRLTVV.

This chain links TRBV5-1 with TRBJ1-1; D remains ambiguous. Germline CDR1 and CDR2: SGHRS and YFSETQ. The CDR3 contains 13 residues. V lost 2 bases and J 5 bases, leaving 10 bases between the germline ends. CDR3 in amino acids: CASSFVAKTEAFF. CDR3 bases: TGCGCCAGCAGCTTTGTCGCGAAAACTGAAGCTTTCTTT. Using reference TRBV5-1 and TRBJ1-1 for the parts outside the CDR3, the full variable domain is KAGVTQTPRYLIKTRGQQVTLSCSPISGHRSVSWYQQTPGQGLQFLFEYFSETQRNKGNFPGRFSGRQFSNSRSEMNVSTLELGDSALYLCASSFVAKTEAFFGQGTRLTVV.

The chain employs TRBV18 and TRBJ1-4; TRBD1 matches at 8 bases. The length of the CDR3 is 15 residues. CDR1 KGHSH and CDR2 LQKENI come from the germline V gene. V lost 3 bases and J lost 6; bases outside the gene matches: 6. This CDR3 reads CASSPDREDDEKLFF. In nucleotides, the CDR3 is TGTGCCAGCTCACCGGACAGGGAGGATGATGAAAAACTGTTTTTT.

The CDR3 DNA reads TGTGCCAGCAGTCCCGGGAACTATGGCTACACCTTC. Its translation is CASSPGNYGYTF. The chain recombines TRBV6-5 with TRBJ1-2; D unresolved. The CDR3 sequence is 12 residues long. The germline gives CDR1 MNHEY, CDR2 SVGAGI. V lost 5 bases and J lost 2, with 6 bases in between.